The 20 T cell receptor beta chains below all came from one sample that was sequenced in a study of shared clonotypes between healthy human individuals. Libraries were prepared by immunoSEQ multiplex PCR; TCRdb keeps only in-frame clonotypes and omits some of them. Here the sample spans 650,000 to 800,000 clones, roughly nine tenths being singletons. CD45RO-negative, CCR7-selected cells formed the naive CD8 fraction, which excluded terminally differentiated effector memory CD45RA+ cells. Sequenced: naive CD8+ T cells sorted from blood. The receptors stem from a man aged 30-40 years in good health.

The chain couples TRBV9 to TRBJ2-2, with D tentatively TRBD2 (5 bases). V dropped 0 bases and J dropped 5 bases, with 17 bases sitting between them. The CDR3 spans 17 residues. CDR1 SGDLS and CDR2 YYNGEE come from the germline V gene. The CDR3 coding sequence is TGTGCCAGCAGCGTAGTCCCGAGCGCGAGGGTTACCGGGGAGCTGTTTTTT. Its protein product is CASSVVPSARVTGELFF.

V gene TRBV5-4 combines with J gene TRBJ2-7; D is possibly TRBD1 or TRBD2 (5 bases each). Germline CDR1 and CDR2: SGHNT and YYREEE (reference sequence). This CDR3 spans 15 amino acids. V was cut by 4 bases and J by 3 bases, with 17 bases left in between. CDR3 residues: CASSIAGTWSYEQYF. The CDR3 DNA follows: TGTGCCAGCAGCATTGCCGGGACCTGGAGCTACGAGCAGTACTTC.

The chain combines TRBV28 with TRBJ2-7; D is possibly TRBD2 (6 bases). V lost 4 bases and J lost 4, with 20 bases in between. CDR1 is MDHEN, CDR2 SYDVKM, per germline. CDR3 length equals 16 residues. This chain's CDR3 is CASSSLLARLLYEQYF. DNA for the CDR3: TGTGCCAGCAGTTCCCTACTAGCTCGGCTCTTATACGAGCAGTACTTC.

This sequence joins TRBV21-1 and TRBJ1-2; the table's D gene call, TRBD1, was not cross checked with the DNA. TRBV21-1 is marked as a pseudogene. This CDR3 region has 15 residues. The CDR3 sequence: CASSSQAQANYGYTF. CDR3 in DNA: TGTGCCAGCAGCAGCCAGGCTCAGGCGAACTATGGCTACACCTTC.

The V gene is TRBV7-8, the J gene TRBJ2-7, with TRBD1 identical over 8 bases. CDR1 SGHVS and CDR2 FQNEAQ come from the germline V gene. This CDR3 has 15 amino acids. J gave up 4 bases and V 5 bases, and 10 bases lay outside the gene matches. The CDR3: CASSDRTGYVYEQYF. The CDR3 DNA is TGTGCCAGCAGCGATAGGACAGGGTACGTTTACGAGCAGTACTTC.

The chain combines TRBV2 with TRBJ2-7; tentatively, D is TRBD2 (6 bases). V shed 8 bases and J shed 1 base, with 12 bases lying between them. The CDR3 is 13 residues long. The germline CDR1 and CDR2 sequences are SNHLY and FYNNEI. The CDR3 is CASYGTGSYEQYF. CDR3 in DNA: TGTGCCAGCTACGGGACTGGGTCCTACGAGCAGTACTTC.

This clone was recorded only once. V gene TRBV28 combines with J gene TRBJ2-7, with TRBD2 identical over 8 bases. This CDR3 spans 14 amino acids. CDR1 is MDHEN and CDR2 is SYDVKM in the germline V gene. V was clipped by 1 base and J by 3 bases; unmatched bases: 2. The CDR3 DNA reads TGTGCCAGCAGTTTATTCACTAGCGGCTACGAGCAGTACTTC. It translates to CASSLFTSGYEQYF.

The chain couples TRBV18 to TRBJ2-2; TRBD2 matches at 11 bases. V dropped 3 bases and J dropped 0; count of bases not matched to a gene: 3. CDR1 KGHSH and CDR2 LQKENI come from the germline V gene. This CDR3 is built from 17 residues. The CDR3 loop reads CASSPASGRSNTGELFF. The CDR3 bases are TGTGCCAGCTCACCGGCTAGCGGGAGGTCGAACACCGGGGAGCTGTTTTTT. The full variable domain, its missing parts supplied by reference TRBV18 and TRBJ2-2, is NAGVMQNPRHLVRRRGQEARLRCSPMKGHSHVYWYRQLPEEGLKFMVYLQKENIIDESGMPKERFSAEFPKEGPSILRIQQVVRGDSAAYFCASSPASGRSNTGELFFGEGSRLTVL.

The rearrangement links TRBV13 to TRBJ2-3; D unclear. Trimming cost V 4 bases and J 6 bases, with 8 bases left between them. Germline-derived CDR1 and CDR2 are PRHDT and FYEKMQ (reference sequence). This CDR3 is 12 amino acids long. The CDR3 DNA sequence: TGTGCCAGCAGCTCACAACCCGATACGCAGTATTTT. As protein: CASSSQPDTQYF.

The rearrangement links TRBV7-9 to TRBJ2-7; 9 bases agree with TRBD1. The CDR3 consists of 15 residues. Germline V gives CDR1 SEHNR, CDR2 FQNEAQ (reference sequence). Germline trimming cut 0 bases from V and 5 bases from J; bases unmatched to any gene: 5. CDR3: CASSLAQGATDEQYF. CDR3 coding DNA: TGTGCCAGCAGCTTAGCACAGGGGGCAACAGACGAGCAGTACTTC.

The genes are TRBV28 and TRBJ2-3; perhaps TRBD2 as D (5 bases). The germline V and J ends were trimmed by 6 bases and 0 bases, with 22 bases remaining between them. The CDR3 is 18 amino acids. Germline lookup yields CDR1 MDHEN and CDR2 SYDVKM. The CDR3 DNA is TGTGCCAGCAGCCCCCGTTTCTCAGGCAGCGGTAGCACAGATACGCAGTATTTT. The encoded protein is CASSPRFSGSGSTDTQYF.

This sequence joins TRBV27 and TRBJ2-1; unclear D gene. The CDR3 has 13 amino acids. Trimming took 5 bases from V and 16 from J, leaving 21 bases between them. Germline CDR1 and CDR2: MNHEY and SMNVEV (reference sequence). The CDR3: CASSPGYGYPLFF. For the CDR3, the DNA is TGTGCCAGCAGTCCAGGTTACGGGTACCCTTTATTCTTC.

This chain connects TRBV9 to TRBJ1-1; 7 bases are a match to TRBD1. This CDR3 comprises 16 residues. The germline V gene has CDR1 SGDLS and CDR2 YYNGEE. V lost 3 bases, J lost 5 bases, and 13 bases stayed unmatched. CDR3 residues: CASSAARGQLGTEAFF. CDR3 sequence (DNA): TGTGCCAGCAGCGCCGCTAGGGGACAGTTGGGAACTGAAGCTTTCTTT.

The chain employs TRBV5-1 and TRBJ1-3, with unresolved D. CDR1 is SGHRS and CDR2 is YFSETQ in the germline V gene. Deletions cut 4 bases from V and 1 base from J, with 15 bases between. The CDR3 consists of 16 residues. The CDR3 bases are TGCGCCAGCAGCGTAGGATGGTCTAAATCTGGAAACACCATATATTTT. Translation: CASSVGWSKSGNTIYF.

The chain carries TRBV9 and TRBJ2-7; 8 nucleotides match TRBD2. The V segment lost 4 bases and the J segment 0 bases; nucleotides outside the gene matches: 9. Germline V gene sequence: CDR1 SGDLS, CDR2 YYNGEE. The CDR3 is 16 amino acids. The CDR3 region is CASSQLTGGSSYEQYF. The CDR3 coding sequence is TGTGCCAGCAGCCAGTTAACGGGAGGGAGCTCCTACGAGCAGTACTTC. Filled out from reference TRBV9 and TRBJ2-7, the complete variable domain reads DSGVTQTPKHLITATGQRVTLRCSPRSGDLSVYWYQQSLDQGLQFLIQYYNGEERAKGNILERFSAQQFPDLHSELNLSSLELGDSALYFCASSQLTGGSSYEQYFGPGTRLTVT.

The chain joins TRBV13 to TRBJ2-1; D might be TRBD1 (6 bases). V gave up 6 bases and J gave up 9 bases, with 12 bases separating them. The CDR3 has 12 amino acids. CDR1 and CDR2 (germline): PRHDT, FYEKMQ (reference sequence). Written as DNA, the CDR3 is TGTGCCAGCAGGCAGGGGATAGCTGAGCAGTTCTTC. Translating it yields CASRQGIAEQFF.

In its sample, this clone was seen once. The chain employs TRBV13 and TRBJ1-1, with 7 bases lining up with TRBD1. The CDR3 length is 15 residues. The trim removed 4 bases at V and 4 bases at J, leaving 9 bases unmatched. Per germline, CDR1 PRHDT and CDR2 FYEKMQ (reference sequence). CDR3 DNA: TGTGCCAGCAGCTCGATCACAGGGGTAGGCACTGAAGCTTTCTTT. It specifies CASSSITGVGTEAFF.

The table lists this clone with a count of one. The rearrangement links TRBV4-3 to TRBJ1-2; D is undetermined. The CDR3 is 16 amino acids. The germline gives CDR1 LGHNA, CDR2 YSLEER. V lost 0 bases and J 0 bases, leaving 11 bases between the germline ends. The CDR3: CASSQEVVGSNYGYTF. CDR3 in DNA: TGCGCCAGCAGCCAAGAGGTTGTGGGATCTAACTATGGCTACACCTTC.

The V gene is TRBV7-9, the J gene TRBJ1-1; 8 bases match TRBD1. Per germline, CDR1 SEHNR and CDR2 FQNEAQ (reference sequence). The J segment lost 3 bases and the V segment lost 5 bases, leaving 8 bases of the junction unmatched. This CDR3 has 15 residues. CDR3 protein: CASSQGQGADTEAFF. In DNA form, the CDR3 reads TGTGCCAGCAGCCAAGGGCAGGGGGCCGACACTGAAGCTTTCTTT.

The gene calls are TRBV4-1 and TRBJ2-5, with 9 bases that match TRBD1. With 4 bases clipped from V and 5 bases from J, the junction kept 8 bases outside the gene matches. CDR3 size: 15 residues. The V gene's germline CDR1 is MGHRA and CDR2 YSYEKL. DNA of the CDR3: TGCGCCAGCAGCCCGGACAGGGGCTTTTCGGAGACCCAGTACTTC. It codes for CASSPDRGFSETQYF.